This T cell receptor beta chain was identified during a study of T cell repertoires in aging, cancer and after chemotherapy. Study as a whole: About 8.8 million TCR reads were in the whole dataset. Study-level results: These repertoire data do not allow conclusions about immunological memory after chemotherapy. In cancer patients, declining TCR diversity with age involved lost richness and lost evenness. Median generation probability rose over the chemotherapy interval in each cancer cohort, suggesting rebound thymic output.

TRB rearrangements spanning V, D and J were amplified using mixed TRB-A/B primers. From the multiplex PCR reads, TCRdb called clonotypes with MiXCR, one entry per CDR3 protein. Seen here are around 9,700 distinct CDR3 sequences, 33% observed once, and the top ten hold 2.8%. The CDR3 extends over 15 amino acids. V gave up 7 bases and J gave up 1 base; unmatched junction bases: 12. CDR1 is SQVTM and CDR2 is ANQGSEA in the germline V gene. TCR beta rearrangements were amplified from peripheral blood genomic DNA. Remarks on this clonotype: Antigen specificity is unknown.

The gene calls are TRBV29-1 and TRBJ1-1; 7 bases align to TRBD1. Sequenced sample: blood. The clonotype was recovered from a human donor in good health. DNA for the CDR3: TGCAGCGCCCTGGGCTTGGACAGGCGGAACACTGAAGCTTTCTTT. Residues: CSALGLDRRNTEAFF.